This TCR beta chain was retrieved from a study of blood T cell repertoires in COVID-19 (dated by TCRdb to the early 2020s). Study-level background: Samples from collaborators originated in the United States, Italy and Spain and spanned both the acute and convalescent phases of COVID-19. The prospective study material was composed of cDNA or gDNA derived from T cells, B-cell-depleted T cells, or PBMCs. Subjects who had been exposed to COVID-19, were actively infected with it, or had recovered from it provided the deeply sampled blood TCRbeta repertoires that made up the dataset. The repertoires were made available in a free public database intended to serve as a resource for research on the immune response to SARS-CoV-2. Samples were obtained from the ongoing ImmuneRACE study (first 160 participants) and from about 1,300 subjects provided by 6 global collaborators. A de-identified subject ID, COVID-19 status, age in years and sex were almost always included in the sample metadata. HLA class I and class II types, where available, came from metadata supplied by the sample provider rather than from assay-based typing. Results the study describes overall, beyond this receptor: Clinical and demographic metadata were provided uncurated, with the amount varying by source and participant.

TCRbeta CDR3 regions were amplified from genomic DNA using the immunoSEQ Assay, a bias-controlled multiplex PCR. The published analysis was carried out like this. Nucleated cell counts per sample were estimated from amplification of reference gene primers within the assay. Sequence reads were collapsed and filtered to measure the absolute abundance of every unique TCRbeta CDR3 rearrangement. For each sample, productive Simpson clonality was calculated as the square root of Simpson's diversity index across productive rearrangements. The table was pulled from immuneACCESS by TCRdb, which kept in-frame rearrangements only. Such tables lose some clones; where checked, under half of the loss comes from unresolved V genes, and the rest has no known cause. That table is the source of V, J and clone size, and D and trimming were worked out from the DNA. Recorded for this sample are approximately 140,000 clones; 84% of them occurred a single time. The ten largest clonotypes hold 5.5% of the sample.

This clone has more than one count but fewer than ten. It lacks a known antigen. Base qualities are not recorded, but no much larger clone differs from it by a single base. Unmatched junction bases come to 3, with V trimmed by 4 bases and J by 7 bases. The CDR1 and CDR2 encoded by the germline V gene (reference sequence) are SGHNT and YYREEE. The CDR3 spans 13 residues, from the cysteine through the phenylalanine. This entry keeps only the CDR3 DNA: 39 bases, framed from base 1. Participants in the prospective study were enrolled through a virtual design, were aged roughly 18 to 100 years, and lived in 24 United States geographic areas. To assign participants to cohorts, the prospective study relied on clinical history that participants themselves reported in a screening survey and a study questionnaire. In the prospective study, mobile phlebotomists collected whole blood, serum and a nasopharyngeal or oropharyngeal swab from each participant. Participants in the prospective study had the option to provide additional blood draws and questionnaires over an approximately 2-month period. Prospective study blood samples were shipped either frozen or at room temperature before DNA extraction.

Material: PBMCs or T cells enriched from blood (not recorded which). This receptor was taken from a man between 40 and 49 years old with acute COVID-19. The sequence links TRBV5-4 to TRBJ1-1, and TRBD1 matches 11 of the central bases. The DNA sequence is TGTGCCAGCAGCCCTGGGACAGGGGGTGAAGCTTTCTTT. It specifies CASSPGTGGEAFF.